Listed here are 2 T cell receptor beta chains from one sample, sequenced in a study of chemoradiotherapy in HPV16-positive cancers (dated by TCRdb to 2021 to 2024). Library preparation employed the immunoSEQ multiplex PCR assay. The clones in this table, taken by TCRdb from immuneACCESS, are in-frame only. Not every clone is retained; where verified, under half of the shortfall comes from an unresolved V gene, and the cause of the rest is unknown. The sample has around 33,000 clones on record, 88% of them singletons. Roughly 4.4% of the sample is in the top ten clones. Here the sequenced sample was blood, taken from a patient who underwent chemoradiotherapy. The receptors come from a human donor with HPV-associated anogenital cancer.

V gene TRBV30 combines with J gene TRBJ1-1; D is undetermined. The V gene lost 0 bases and the J gene lost 1 base, with 6 bases spanning the gap. Per the germline V gene, CDR1 is GTSNPN and CDR2 is SVGIG (reference sequence). The CDR3 totals 13 residues. The CDR3 nucleotides read TGTGCCTGGAGTGTTCTACAGAACACTGAAGCTTTCTTT. Translation gives CAWSVLQNTEAFF.

The rearrangement links TRBV18 to TRBJ1-2; D not certain. Germline lookup yields CDR1 KGHSH and CDR2 LQKENI. The CDR3 has 17 amino acids. V lost 6 bases to trimming and J lost 2 bases, with 22 bases between them. The CDR3 nucleotides are TGTGCCAGCTCCCCTAAACCATCCACGAGGGAAAACTATGGCTACACCTTC. It codes for CASSPKPSTRENYGYTF.